The 2 T cell receptor beta chains reported below all come from one sample, sequenced in a study of Graves' ophthalmopathy and Graves' hyperthyroidism. Amplification targeted the TCR beta CDR3 regions, with RNA transcripts as the source material. RT-PCR was first run with HTBI primers, then multiplex PCR in a second round. TCRdb recomputed calls from the multiplex PCR reads with MiXCR, one row per CDR3 protein. The sample records around 600,000 distinct CDR3 sequences, roughly 39% being singletons. The sample was peripheral blood. These receptors came from an adult man with Graves' ophthalmopathy.

In this sample, this clonotype turned up many times. The CDR3 reads CASSLDYRNEKLFF. The CDR3, as DNA: TGTGCCAGCAGCTTAGACTACCGGAATGAAAAACTGTTTTTT. This chain connects TRBV7-2 to TRBJ1-4; D remains ambiguous. CDR1 and CDR2 from the germline V gene are SGHTA and FQGNSA. V was shortened by 1 base and J by 5 bases, with 8 bases between the two germline ends. The CDR3 is 14 amino acids.

A remark on this clonotype: This may be a read error: a much more frequent sequence differs by one nucleotide. The chain couples TRBV29-1 to TRBJ2-7; 9 bases map to TRBD2. Germline-derived CDR1 and CDR2 are SQVTM and ANQGSEA. There are 12 residues in the CDR3. DNA of the CDR3: TGCAGCGGCGAGGGGGCTAGCGGGGCTCAGAACTTC. Its protein is CSGEGASGAQNF.